This record covers a single T cell receptor (beta chain). This sequence may be a read error, since a much larger clone differs from it by one base. RNA was extracted from bulk tissue without any cell sorting. Between August and November 2014, newly diagnosed, chemotherapy-naive lung cancer patients underwent thoracic surgery in China. The entry originates in a study of tumor and adjacent non-tumor tissue in lung cancer. At the level of the study: The cohort had around twelve adenocarcinoma, a couple of squamous cell and 1 small cell patients.

The CDR3 runs 13 residues. Germline V gene data show CDR1 as SGHTA and CDR2 as FQGTGA. V shed 5 bases and J shed 4 bases, with 11 bases lying between them. TCRbeta libraries were built with three rounds of nested PCR, modified from ARM-PCR. One entry per CDR3 protein, called by TCRdb with MiXCR from the multiplex PCR reads. The top ten hold 9.5% to 15% of the sample, which has 120,000 or so distinct CDR3 sequences, around three fifths seen once. Sequences were obtained from lung tumor tissue. V usage is TRBV7-3 and J usage is TRBJ1-2; no clear D. This TCR came from a man in his thirties or forties with non-small cell lung cancer. In DNA, the CDR3 is TGTGCCAGCAGCCTGGGCGCAGGCTATGGCTACACCTTC. As protein: CASSLGAGYGYTF.